Included here is one T cell receptor beta chain sequence, with context. The antigen is undetermined. These data belong to a study of T-cell memory formation after mild COVID-19. Study-wide findings and caveats: Cross-reactive memory appears to have joined, as suggested by some responding clones showing up in pre-infection memory.

TCRdb processed the 5' RACE reads anew with MiXCR; each CDR3 protein has one entry. The table has approximately 210,000 distinct CDR3 sequences, about 10% seen once. The germline V gene encodes CDR1 LGHNA and CDR2 YNFKEQ. The CDR3 is made up of 14 amino acids. V shed 4 bases, J shed 3 bases, and the junction held 6 bases outside the gene matches. The V gene is TRBV4-2, the J gene TRBJ2-7; 7 nucleotides agree with TRBD1. The TCR sequence derives from a man aged 18 to 29 who had mild COVID-19 (a few samples of this study predate the infection). Cell type and time point are not known. The specimen was PBMCs or a T cell subset sorted from them (not recorded which). CDR3 coding DNA: TGTGCCAGCAGCCGGGACAGAGGATACTACGAGCAGTACTTC. Translation gives CASSRDRGYYEQYF.